This T cell receptor beta chain was captured by sequencing in a study of T-cell reconstitution after alpha-beta-depleted transplantation in children. This clonotype was seen at least ten times. The CDR3 has 15 residues. With 1 base clipped from V and 4 bases from J, the junction kept 4 bases outside the gene matches. Researchers prepared the TCRbeta library using unique molecular identifiers, the study reports. Each CDR3 protein is one row after TCRdb ran MiXCR on the PCR reads. The sample yields approximately 97,000 distinct CDR3 sequences, around 6.1% seen once. Sequences were derived from PBMCs, mostly from graft donor cells, sampled 60 days after TCRalphabeta/CD19-depleted stem cell transplant. This TCR was sampled from a female patient younger than 10 who had a stem cell transplant for Fanconi anemia, so the T cells may come from the graft donor. The gene calls are TRBV12-3 or TRBV12-4 and TRBJ2-7, with 10 nucleotides matching TRBD2. In DNA form, the CDR3 reads TGTGCCAGCAGTTTAGTTACTAGCGGGGCGTACGAGCAGTACTTC. It is translated as CASSLVTSGAYEQYF.